The 15 T cell receptor beta chains below were found in one sample sequenced in a study of T cell responses to AZD1222 COVID-19 vaccine. Profiled with immunoSEQ multiplex PCR; TCRdb holds only in-frame clones, not every one. The data contain around 150,000 clones, 92% of them singletons. Sequencing was performed on peripheral blood, taken 28 days after the second AZD1222 dose. The receptors shown here come from an adult who received the AZD1222 COVID-19 vaccine.

V gene TRBV15 combines with J gene TRBJ2-7; 7 bases match TRBD2. This CDR3 has 12 amino acids. The V and J ends lost 1 base and 6 bases, in that order; junction bases with no gene match: 0. Germline CDR1 reads LNHNV; CDR2 reads YYDKDF (reference sequence). CDR3 coding DNA: TGTGCCACCAGCAGAGCGGGAGGCGAGCAGTACTTC. Its protein product is CATSRAGGEQYF.

This clone was observed a handful of times. This chain uses TRBV5-4 with TRBJ1-1; 7 positions agree with TRBD1. The CDR3 is 14 amino acids. V lost 0 bases, J lost 1 base, and 0 bases stayed unmatched. CDR1 is SGHNT, CDR2 YYREEE, per germline (reference sequence). CDR3 sequence (DNA): TGTGCCAGCAGCTTGGGGACAGGGAACACTGAAGCTTTCTTT. This encodes CASSLGTGNTEAFF.

This clone has more than one count but fewer than ten. The gene calls are TRBV10-2 and TRBJ2-1; D unresolved. With 7 bases removed from V and 3 bases from J, the gap between germline ends came to 10 bases. Germline assignment: CDR1 WSHSY and CDR2 SAAADI. CDR3 length: 13 residues. CDR3 residues: CASTPDIYNEQFF. The CDR3 DNA is TGCGCCAGCACCCCCGACATCTACAATGAGCAGTTCTTC.

Only one count was recorded for this clone. CDR3 bases: TGTGCCAGCAGTTACTCTCGACAGTCAGGGGCCAACGTCCTGACTTTC. Protein: CASSYSRQSGANVLTF. The chain carries TRBV6-5 and TRBJ2-6; tentatively, D is TRBD1 (5 bases). From germline, CDR1 is MNHEY and CDR2 SVGAGI. The CDR3 runs 16 residues. Trimming cost V 0 bases and J 4 bases, with 10 bases left between them.

In DNA, the CDR3 is TGTGCCAGCAGCTCACAGGGGAACAGTGGCTACACCTTC. This encodes CASSSQGNSGYTF. V gene TRBV2 combines with J gene TRBJ1-2, with 7 bases aligning to TRBD1. CDR3 length: 13 residues. Germline CDR1 is SNHLY and CDR2 is FYNNEI. The ends lost 6 bases at V and 7 bases at J; junction bases unmatched: 8.

J is TRBJ2-7 and V is TRBV6-2 or TRBV6-3; 9 bases align to TRBD1. The CDR3 runs 19 residues. V lost 2 bases, J lost 3 bases, and 17 bases stayed unmatched. Per germline, CDR1 MNHEY and CDR2 SVGEGT. The CDR3 nucleotides are TGTGCCAGCAGTTACCCCCGGACTGGAAACAGGGGGCTTTACTACGAGCAGTACTTC. Residues: CASSYPRTGNRGLYYEQYF.

The V call is TRBV9, the J call TRBJ2-6, with D unclear. Looked up from germline, CDR1 is SGDLS and CDR2 is YYNGEE. The CDR3 is made up of 18 amino acids. Trimming took off 2 bases at V and 0 bases at J, with 15 bases between the two ends. The CDR3 DNA reads TGTGCCAGCAGCGTCGGCAGAGGTCTGTCCTCTGGGGCCAACGTCCTGACTTTC. It is translated as CASSVGRGLSSGANVLTF.

The chain combines TRBV28 with TRBJ2-1, with 9 nucleotides matching TRBD2. Trimming took 8 bases from V and 0 from J; bases not matched to a gene: 17. This CDR3 contains 19 residues. Germline V lookup: CDR1 MDHEN, CDR2 SYDVKM. This chain's CDR3 is CASQWTGLALESSYNEQFF. In nucleotides, the CDR3 is TGTGCCAGCCAATGGACGGGACTAGCTCTGGAGAGCTCCTACAATGAGCAGTTCTTC. Using reference TRBV28 and TRBJ2-1 for the parts outside the CDR3, the full variable domain is DVKVTQSSRYLVKRTGEKVFLECVQDMDHENMFWYRQDPGLGLRLIYFSYDVKMKEKGDIPEGYSVSREKKERFSLILESASTNQTSMYLCASQWTGLALESSYNEQFFGPGTRLTVL.

The chain is built from TRBV5-4 and TRBJ2-1, with TRBD2 identical over 7 bases. The germline CDR1 and CDR2 sequences are SGHNT and YYREEE (reference sequence). The CDR3 is 16 residues long. Losses at the gene ends were 0 bases for V and 1 base for J; bases not matched to a gene: 4. CDR3: CASSLVAGNSYNEQFF. DNA of the CDR3: TGTGCCAGCAGCTTGGTAGCGGGCAATTCCTACAATGAGCAGTTCTTC.

The chain employs TRBV4-1 and TRBJ2-1; TRBD2 matches at 10 bases. In germline, CDR1 is MGHRA, CDR2 YSYEKL. The CDR3 has 15 amino acids. The trim removed 5 bases at V and 5 bases at J, leaving 6 bases unmatched. Written as DNA, the CDR3 is TGCGCCAGCAGCGCAACCGGGACTAGCGACAATGAGCAGTTCTTC. Protein product: CASSATGTSDNEQFF.

The chain carries TRBV28 and TRBJ1-4; D not certain. Looked up from germline, CDR1 is MDHEN and CDR2 is SYDVKM. V was cut by 8 bases and J by 7 bases, with 11 bases left in between. The CDR3 consists of 12 residues. CDR3: CASRGVGEKLFF. CDR3 in DNA: TGTGCCAGCCGGGGAGTCGGTGAAAAACTGTTTTTT.

This clone appeared a single time. The chain joins TRBV28 to TRBJ2-7, with D possibly TRBD1 on 6 matching bases. With 6 bases removed from V and 0 bases from J, the gap between germline ends came to 12 bases. The CDR3 consists of 14 residues. Germline V CDR1 and CDR2: MDHEN, SYDVKM. The CDR3 loop is CASRPGHPSYEQYF. CDR3 nucleotides: TGTGCCAGCAGGCCGGGACACCCCTCCTACGAGCAGTACTTC.

The chain carries TRBV5-1 and TRBJ2-1; D is possibly TRBD2 (5 bases). The CDR3 extends over 16 amino acids. Looked up from germline, CDR1 is SGHRS and CDR2 is YFSETQ. The V and J ends lost 4 bases and 2 bases respectively, with 16 bases between them. CDR3 sequence (DNA): TGCGCCAGCAGCCGCGACTACTCTCGGACCTACAATGAGCAGTTCTTC. This codes for CASSRDYSRTYNEQFF.

The chain couples TRBV27 to TRBJ2-3; no clear D. Germline V gives CDR1 MNHEY, CDR2 SMNVEV (reference sequence). V gave up 11 bases and J gave up 2 bases, with 17 bases separating them. The CDR3 is 14 amino acids. CDR3 coding DNA: TGTGCCTCTTCAAGGTTTCCCATCACAGATACGCAGTATTTT. Protein sequence: CASSRFPITDTQYF.

The chain has TRBV6-6 and TRBJ2-2; 7 bases agree with TRBD2. There are 14 residues in the CDR3. The germline gives CDR1 MNHNY, CDR2 SVGAGI (reference sequence). J gave up 3 bases and V 7 bases, and 5 bases lay outside the gene matches. The CDR3 DNA is TGTGCCAGCACGGGGAGGGGACACACCGGGGAGCTGTTTTTT. Its translation is CASTGRGHTGELFF.